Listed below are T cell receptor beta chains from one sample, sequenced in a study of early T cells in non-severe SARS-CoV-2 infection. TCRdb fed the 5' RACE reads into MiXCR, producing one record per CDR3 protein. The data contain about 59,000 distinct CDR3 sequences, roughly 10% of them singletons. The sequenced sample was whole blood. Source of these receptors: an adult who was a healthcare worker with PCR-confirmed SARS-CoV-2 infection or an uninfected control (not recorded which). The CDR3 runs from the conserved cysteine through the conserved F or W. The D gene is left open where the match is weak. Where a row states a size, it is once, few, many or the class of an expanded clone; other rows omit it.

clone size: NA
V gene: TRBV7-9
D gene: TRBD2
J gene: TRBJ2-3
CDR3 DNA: TGTGCCAGCAGCTTAGCGGGGGGGACGCAGTATTTT
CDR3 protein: CASSLAGGTQYF

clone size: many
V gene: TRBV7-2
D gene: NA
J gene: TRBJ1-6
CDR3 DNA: TGTGCCAGCAGCTTAGCGGCCGGACTTGGGTCACCCCTCCACTTT
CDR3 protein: CASSLAAGLGSPLHF

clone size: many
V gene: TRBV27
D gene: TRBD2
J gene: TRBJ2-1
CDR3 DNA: TGTGCCAGCAGTTCGCAGACTAGCGGATACAATGAGCAGTTCTTC
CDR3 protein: CASSSQTSGYNEQFF

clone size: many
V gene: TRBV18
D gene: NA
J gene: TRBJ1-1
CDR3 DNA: TGTGCCAGCTCACTACAAGGGGGGTGGAGTACTGAAGCTTTCTTT
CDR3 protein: CASSLQGGWSTEAFF

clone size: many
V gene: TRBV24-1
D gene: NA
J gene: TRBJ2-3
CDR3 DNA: TGTGCCACCAGTGATGTCCGGGACCCCTCGGATACGCAGTATTTT
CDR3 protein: CATSDVRDPSDTQYF

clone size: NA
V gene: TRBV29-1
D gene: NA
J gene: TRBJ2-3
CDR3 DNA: TGCAGCGTCGACATGAGGTTCGCACAACTTGATACGCAGTATTTT
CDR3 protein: CSVDMRFAQLDTQYF

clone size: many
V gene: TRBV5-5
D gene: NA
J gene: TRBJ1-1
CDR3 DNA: TGTGCCAGCAGCCTCCACAGGAGCCTGAACACTGAAGCTTTCTTT
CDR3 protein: CASSLHRSLNTEAFF

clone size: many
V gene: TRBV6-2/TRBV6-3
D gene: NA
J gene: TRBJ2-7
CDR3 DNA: TGTGCCAGCGGGGGAAAGGGACTTCTTGCCAACGAGCAGTACTTC
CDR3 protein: CASGGKGLLANEQYF

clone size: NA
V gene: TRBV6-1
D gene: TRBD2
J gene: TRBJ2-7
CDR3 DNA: TGTGCCAGCACACGGGGGGTCTACTCCTACGAGCAGTACTTC
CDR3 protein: CASTRGVYSYEQYF

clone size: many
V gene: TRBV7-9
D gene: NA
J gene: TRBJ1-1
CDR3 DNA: TGTGCCAGCAGACCTCCGGGGGGGGTGAACACTGAAGCTTTCTTT
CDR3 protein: CASRPPGGVNTEAFF

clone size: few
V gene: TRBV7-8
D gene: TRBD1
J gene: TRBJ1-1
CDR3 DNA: TGTGCCAGCAGCTTGGGATCGACAGGGACTGAAGCTTTCTTT
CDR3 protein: CASSLGSTGTEAFF

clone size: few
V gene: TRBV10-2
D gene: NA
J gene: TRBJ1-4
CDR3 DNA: TGCGCCAGCTCCCGGGGCCCTTGGGAAAAACTGTTTTTT
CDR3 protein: CASSRGPWEKLFF

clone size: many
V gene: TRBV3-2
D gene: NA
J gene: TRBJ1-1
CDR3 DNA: TGTGCCAGCAACCTACCGGGCGAGTTACGTACTGAAGCTTTCTTT
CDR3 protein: CASNLPGELRTEAFF

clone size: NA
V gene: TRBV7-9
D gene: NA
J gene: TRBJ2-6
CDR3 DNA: TGTGCCAGCAGCTTAGGACAGACTGGGGCCAACGTCCTGACTTTC
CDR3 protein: CASSLGQTGANVLTF

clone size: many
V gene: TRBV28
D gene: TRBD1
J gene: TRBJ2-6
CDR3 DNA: TGTGCCAGCAGTTTGTCCGGGACAGGCGCCGGCGTCCTGACTTTC
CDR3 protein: CASSLSGTGAGVLTF

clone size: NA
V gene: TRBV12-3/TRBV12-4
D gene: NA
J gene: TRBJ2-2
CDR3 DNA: TGTGCCAGCAGTCCCCGACAGGTTCCCACCGGGGAGCTGTTTTTT
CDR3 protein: CASSPRQVPTGELFF

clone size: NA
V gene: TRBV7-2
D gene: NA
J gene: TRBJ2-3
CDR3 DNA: TGTGCCAGCAGCCCCGGGGGTTTGGGCACAGATACGCAGTATTTT
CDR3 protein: CASSPGGLGTDTQYF

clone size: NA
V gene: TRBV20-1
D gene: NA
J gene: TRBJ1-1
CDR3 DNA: TGCAGTGCTAGAATTCAGGGGCCTGAAGCTTTCTTT
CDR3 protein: CSARIQGPEAFF

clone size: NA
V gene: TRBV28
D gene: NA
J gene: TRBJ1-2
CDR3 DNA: TGTGCCAGCAGCTCCCTGATTGAGGGCTACACCTTC
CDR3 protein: CASSSLIEGYTF

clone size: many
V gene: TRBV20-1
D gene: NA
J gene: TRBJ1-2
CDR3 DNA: TGCAGTGCTAGAGAAGGGTGGGGATCCTATGGCTACACCTTC
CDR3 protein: CSAREGWGSYGYTF

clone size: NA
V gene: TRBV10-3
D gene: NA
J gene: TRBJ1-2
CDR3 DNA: TGTGCCATCAGTGAGGGAAAGTCAGTCTATGGCTACACCTTC
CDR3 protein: CAISEGKSVYGYTF